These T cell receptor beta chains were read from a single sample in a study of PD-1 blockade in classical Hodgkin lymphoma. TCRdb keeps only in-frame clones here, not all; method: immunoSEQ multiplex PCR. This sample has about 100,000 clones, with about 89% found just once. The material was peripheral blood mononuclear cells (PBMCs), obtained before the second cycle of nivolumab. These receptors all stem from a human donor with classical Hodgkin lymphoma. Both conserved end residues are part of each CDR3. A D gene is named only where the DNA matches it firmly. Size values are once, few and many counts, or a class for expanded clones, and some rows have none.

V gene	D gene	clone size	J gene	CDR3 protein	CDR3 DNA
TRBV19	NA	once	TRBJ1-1	CASSIWQLNTEAFF	TGTGCCAGTAGTATATGGCAGTTGAACACTGAAGCTTTCTTT
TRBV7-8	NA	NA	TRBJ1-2	CASTQDSYGYTF	TGTGCCAGCACCCAGGATTCCTATGGCTACACCTTC
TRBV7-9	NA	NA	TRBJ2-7	CASSSPDGKWDYEQYF	TGTGCCAGCAGCTCCCCGGACGGGAAGTGGGACTACGAGCAGTACTTC
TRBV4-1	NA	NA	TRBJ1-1	CASSLQGSNTEAFF	TGCGCCAGCAGCCTACAGGGATCGAACACTGAAGCTTTCTTT
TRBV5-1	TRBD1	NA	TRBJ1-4	CASSLEQGPATNEKLFF	TGCGCCAGCAGCTTGGAACAGGGGCCTGCAACTAATGAAAAACTGTTTTTT
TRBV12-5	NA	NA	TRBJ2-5	CASGPDTRQETQYF	TGTGCTAGTGGCCCTGACACCCGGCAAGAGACCCAGTACTTC
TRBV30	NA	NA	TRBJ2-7	CAWSVMGSEQYF	TGTGCCTGGAGTGTAATGGGGTCCGAGCAGTACTTC
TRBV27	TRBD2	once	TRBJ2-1	CASSLGGINEQFF	TGTGCCAGCAGTCTCGGGGGGATCAATGAGCAGTTCTTC
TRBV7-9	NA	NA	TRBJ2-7	CASSLVLYEQYF	TGTGCCAGCAGCTTAGTTCTTTACGAGCAGTACTTC
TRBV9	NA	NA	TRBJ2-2	CASSPRVGTGELFF	TGTGCCAGCAGCCCCCGGGTTGGCACCGGGGAGCTGTTTTTT
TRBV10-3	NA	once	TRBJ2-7	CAISEFSTSYEQYF	TGTGCCATCAGTGAGTTTTCCACCTCCTACGAGCAGTACTTC
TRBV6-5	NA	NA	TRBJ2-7	CASSYSGFSGIYEQYF	TGTGCCAGCAGTTACTCGGGTTTTTCAGGGATCTACGAGCAGTACTTC
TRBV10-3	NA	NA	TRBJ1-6	CAARGGSYNSPLHF	TGTGCCGCCCGGGGGGGCTCCTATAATTCACCCCTCCACTTT
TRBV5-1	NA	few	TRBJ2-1	CASTLDFNNEQFF	TGCGCCAGCACCTTGGACTTTAACAATGAGCAGTTCTTC
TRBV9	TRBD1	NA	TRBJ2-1	CASSVGHRGDEQFF	TGTGCCAGCAGCGTAGGGCACAGGGGCGATGAGCAGTTCTTC
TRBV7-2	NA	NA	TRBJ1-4	CASSLVAESYEKLFF	TGTGCCAGCAGCTTAGTGGCAGAATCATATGAAAAACTGTTTTTT
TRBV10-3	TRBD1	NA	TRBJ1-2	CAISEDRGPNGYTF	TGTGCCATCAGTGAGGATAGGGGGCCTAATGGCTACACCTTC
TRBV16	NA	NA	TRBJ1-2	CASSLGLSYGYTF	TGTGCCAGCAGCCTAGGACTGAGCTATGGCTACACCTTC
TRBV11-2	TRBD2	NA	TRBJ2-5	CASSYGLAGGETQYF	TGTGCCAGCAGCTACGGACTAGCGGGGGGAGAGACCCAGTACTTC
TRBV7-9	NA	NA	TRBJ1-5	CASSLERGDTPQPQHF	TGTGCCAGCAGCTTAGAGCGCGGGGACACCCCTCAGCCCCAGCATTTT
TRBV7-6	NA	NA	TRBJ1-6	CASSLNQGNNSPLHF	TGTGCCAGCAGCTTAAACCAGGGGAATAATTCACCCCTCCACTTT
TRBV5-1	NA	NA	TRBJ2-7	CASSLARGHEQYF	TGCGCCAGCAGCTTGGCCCGCGGTCACGAGCAGTACTTC
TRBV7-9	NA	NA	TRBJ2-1	CASSLFDGGRPDEQFF	TGTGCCAGCAGCTTATTTGATGGGGGGCGTCCCGATGAGCAGTTCTTC
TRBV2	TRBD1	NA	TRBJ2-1	CARGTGGDNEQFF	TGTGCCAGGGGGACAGGGGGGGACAATGAGCAGTTCTTC
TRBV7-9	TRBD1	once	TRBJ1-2	CASSLAGQGPYYGYTF	TGTGCCAGCAGCTTAGCCGGACAGGGCCCATACTATGGCTACACCTTC
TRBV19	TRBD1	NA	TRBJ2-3	CASKTTGVGVDTQYF	TGTGCCAGCAAGACAACAGGGGTAGGGGTGGATACGCAGTATTTT
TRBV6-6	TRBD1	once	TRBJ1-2	CASSTTGEGGYTF	TGTGCCAGCAGCACTACAGGGGAGGGTGGCTACACCTTC
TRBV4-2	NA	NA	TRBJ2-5	CASSQEAGQTQYF	TGTGCCAGCAGCCAAGAGGCGGGGCAGACCCAGTACTTC
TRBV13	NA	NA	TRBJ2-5	CASSSSLYQETQYF	TGTGCCAGCAGCTCCTCGTTATACCAAGAGACCCAGTACTTC
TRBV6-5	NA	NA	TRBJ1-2	CASRPRVAGRYGYTF	TGTGCCAGCAGGCCTAGGGTGGCAGGGCGCTATGGCTACACCTTC
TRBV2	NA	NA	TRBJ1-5	CASSDKGLGNQPQHF	TGTGCCAGCAGTGATAAGGGCCTGGGCAATCAGCCCCAGCATTTT
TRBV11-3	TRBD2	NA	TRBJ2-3	CASSLRAGVTDTQYF	TGTGCCAGCAGCTTACGGGCGGGAGTCACAGATACGCAGTATTTT
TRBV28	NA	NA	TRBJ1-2	CASSGALRGVNYGYTF	TGTGCCAGCAGTGGAGCCCTCAGAGGAGTTAACTATGGCTACACCTTC
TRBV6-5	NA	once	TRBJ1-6	CASSYSRGTLHF	TGTGCCAGCAGTTACTCGAGGGGGACCCTCCACTTT
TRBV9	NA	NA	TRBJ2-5	CASSFRDSQYF	TGTGCCAGCAGCTTTCGTGACAGCCAGTACTTC
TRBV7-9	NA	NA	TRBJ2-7	CASSTDPAPEQYF	TGTGCCAGCAGCACAGACCCAGCGCCCGAGCAGTACTTC
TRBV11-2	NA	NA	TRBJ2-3	CASSLVPGSTDTQYF	TGTGCCAGCAGCTTAGTCCCGGGTAGCACAGATACGCAGTATTTT
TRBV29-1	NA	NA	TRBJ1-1	CSVEGVGAEAFF	TGCAGCGTGGAAGGGGTCGGGGCTGAAGCTTTCTTT
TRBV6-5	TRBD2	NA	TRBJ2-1	CASRDTSGVYNEQFF	TGTGCCAGCAGAGATACTAGCGGGGTATACAATGAGCAGTTCTTC